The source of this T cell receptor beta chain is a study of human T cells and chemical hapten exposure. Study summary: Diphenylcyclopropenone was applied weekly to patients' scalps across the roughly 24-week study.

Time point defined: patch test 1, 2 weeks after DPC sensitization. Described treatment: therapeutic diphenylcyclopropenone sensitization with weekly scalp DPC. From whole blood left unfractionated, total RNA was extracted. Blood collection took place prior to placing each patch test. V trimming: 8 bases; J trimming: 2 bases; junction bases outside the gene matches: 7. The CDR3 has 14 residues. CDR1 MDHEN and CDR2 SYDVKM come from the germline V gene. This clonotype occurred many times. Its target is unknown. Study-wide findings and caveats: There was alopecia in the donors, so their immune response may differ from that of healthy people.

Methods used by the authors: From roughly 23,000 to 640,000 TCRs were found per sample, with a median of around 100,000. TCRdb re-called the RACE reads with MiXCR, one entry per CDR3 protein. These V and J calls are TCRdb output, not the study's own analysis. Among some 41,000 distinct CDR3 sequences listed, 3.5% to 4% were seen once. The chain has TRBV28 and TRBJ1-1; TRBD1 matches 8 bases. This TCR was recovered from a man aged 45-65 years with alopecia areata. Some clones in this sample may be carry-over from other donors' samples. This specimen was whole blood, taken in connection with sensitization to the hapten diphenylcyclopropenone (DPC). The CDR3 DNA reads TGTGCCAGCCTCACGGGACAGGTCAACACTGAAGCTTTCTTT. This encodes CASLTGQVNTEAFF.